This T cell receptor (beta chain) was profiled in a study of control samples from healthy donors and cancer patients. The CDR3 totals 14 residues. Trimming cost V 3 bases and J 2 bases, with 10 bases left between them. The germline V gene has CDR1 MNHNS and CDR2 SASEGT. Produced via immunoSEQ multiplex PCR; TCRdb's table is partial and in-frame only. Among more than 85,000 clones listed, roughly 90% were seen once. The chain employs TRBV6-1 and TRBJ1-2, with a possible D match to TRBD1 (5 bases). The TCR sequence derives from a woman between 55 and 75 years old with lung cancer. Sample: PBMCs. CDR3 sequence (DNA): TGTGCCAGCAGTGACCTGGGACCAAACTATGGCTACACCTTC. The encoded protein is CASSDLGPNYGYTF.